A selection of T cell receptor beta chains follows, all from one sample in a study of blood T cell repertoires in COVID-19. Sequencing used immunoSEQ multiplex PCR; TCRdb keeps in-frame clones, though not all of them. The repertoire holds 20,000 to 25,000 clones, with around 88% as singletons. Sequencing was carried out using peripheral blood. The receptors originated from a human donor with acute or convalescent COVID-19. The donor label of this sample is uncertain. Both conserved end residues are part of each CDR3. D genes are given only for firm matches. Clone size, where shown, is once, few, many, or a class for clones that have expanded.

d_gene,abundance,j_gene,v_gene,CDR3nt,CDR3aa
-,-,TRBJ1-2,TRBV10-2,TGCGCCAGCAGTGAGTCCCCCGCTAACTATGGCTACACCTTC,CASSESPANYGYTF
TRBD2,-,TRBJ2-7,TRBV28,TGTGCCAGCAGCTCCTCTACAGTGGGCGGGAGTAGGGGCGAGCAGTACTTC,CASSSSTVGGSRGEQYF
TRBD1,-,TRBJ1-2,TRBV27,TGTGCCAGCAGTTTATTGGGGGGACAGGGGGCAGATGGCTACACCTTC,CASSLLGGQGADGYTF
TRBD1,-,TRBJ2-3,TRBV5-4,TGTGCCAGCAGCCAGGACAGGGGGTTCACAGATACGCAGTATTTT,CASSQDRGFTDTQYF
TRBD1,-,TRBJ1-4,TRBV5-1,TGCGCCAGCAGCTCCAGACAGGGAACTAATGAAAAACTGTTTTTT,CASSSRQGTNEKLFF
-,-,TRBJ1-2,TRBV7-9,TGTGCCAGCAGCCCCCGGTTTGATGGCTACACCTTC,CASSPRFDGYTF
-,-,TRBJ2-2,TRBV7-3,TGTGCCAGCAGCTTAACCGGGGGGCCTAACACCGGGGAGCTGTTTTTT,CASSLTGGPNTGELFF
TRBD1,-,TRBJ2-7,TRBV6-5,TGTGCCAGCAGGTCCGGACAGGGGGTTTCCTACGAGCAGTACTTC,CASRSGQGVSYEQYF
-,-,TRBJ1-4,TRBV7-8,TGTGCCAGCAGCTTAGGCAGCAGGGAAAAACTGTTTTTT,CASSLGSREKLFF
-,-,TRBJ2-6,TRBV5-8,TGTGCCAGCAGCTATGCGTCGGGTGGGGCCAACGTCCTGACTTTC,CASSYASGGANVLTF
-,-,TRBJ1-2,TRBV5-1,TGCGCCAGCAGCCCTCAAGGGACAACTAACTATGGCTACACCTTC,CASSPQGTTNYGYTF
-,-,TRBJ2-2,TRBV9,TGTGCCAGCTCCGAGAAATTGGGGGGAAACACCGGGGAGCTGTTTTTT,CASSEKLGGNTGELFF
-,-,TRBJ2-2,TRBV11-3,TGTGCCAGCAGCTTAGATTCAGGCTCCCTGAACACCGGGGAGCTGTTTTTT,CASSLDSGSLNTGELFF
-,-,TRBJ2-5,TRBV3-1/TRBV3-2,TGTGCCAGCAGCCAAGCTTCTAGCGCTCGGGAGACCCAGTACTTC,CASSQASSARETQYF
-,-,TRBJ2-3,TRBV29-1,TGCAGCGCCCTACCCACAGATACGCAGTATTTT,CSALPTDTQYF
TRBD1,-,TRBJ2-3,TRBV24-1,TGTGCCACCAGTGGGACAGGGGCGGACACAGATACGCAGTATTTT,CATSGTGADTDTQYF
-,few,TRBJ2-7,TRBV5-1,TGCGCCAGCAGCTTGAACAGCGGCCTTGTTCTCGATTGTAACTTC,CASSLNSGLVLDCNF
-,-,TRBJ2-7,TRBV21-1,TGTGCCAGCAGCAAAGGCCCTTTGGGGGGGCGAGGCTACGAGCAGTACTTC,CASSKGPLGGRGYEQYF
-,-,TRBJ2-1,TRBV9,TGTGCCAGCAGCCTCTCGACTTACAATGAGCAGTTCTTC,CASSLSTYNEQFF
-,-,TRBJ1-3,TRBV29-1,TGCAGCGCCGCGCAGGGTAGAAACACCATATATTTT,CSAAQGRNTIYF
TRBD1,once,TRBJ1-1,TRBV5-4,TGTGCCAGCAGGGACAGGGAGAGCACTGAAGCTTTCTTT,CASRDRESTEAFF
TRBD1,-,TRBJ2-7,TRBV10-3,TGTGCCATCAGTAGCGGACAGGGCTCAACCTACGAGCAGTACTTC,CAISSGQGSTYEQYF
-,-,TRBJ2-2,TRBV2,TGTGCCAGCAGTGAATGGTTCAGTAACACCGGGGAGCTGTTTTTT,CASSEWFSNTGELFF
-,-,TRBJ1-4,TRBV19,TGTGCCAGTAGTAATCTTAATGAAAAACTGTTTTTT,CASSNLNEKLFF
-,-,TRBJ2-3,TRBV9,TGTGCCAGCAGCGTCTTTTCCGGGGGTGGAGTGACGCAGTATTTT,CASSVFSGGGVTQYF
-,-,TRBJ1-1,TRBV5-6,TGTGCCAGCAGCCAGACTGACAGGATGAACACTGAAGCTTTCTTT,CASSQTDRMNTEAFF
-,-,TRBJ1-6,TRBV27,TGTGCCAGCAGTCCTGTGTCACCCGGTTGGTCACCCCTCCACTTT,CASSPVSPGWSPLHF
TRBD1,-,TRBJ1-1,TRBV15,TGTGCCACCAGCGGACAGGGTGGTGGCACTGAAGCTTTCTTT,CATSGQGGGTEAFF
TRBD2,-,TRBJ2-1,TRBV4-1,TGCGCCAGCAGCCAAGACCCGGGGGGCTACAATGAGCAGTTCTTC,CASSQDPGGYNEQFF
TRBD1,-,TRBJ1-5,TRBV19,TGTGCCAGTAGTATAGAAGGGGGCGCACATCAGCCCCAGCATTTT,CASSIEGGAHQPQHF
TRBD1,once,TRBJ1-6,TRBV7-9,TGTGCCAGCAGCTTCGGAACAGGGGCCAATAATTCACCCCTCCACTTT,CASSFGTGANNSPLHF
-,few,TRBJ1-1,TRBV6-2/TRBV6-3,TGTGCCAGCAGCATAGGGACTTTTCTGGGAGCTTTCTTT,CASSIGTFLGAFF
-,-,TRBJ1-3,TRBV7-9,TGTGCCAGCAGCTTATGGGGAGGGGTGGATGGAAACACCATATATTTT,CASSLWGGVDGNTIYF
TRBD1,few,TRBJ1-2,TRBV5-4,TGTGCCAGCAGCCCTACAGGGGGCGGCTATGGCTACACCTTC,CASSPTGGGYGYTF
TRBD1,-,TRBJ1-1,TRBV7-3,TGTGCCAGCAGCTCAGGGGGTGGCACTGAAGCTTTCTTT,CASSSGGGTEAFF
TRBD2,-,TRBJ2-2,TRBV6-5,TGTGCCAGCAGTTACGAGCGGGGGGGCCCCACCGGGGAGCTGTTTTTT,CASSYERGGPTGELFF
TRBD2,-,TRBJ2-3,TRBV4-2,TGTGCCAGCAGCCAACAACGGGGAGGGTCAGATACGCAGTATTTT,CASSQQRGGSDTQYF
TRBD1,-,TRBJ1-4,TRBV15,TGTGCCACCAGTTTCGGGACAGGTCATGAAAAACTGTTTTTT,CATSFGTGHEKLFF
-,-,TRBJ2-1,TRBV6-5,TGTGCCAGCAAAGTAGCGGAATACAATGAGCAGTTCTTC,CASKVAEYNEQFF
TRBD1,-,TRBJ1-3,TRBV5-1,TGCGCCAGCAGCTTGGCCCAGGGGGCTGGAAACACCATATATTTT,CASSLAQGAGNTIYF
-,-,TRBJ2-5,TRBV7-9,TGTGCCAGCAGCTTATTAGCTTCTGAGACCCAGTACTTC,CASSLLASETQYF
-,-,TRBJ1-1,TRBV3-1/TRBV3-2,TGTGCCAGCAGCATAGGGGTGACGGGCACTGAAGCTTTCTTT,CASSIGVTGTEAFF
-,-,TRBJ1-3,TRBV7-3,TGTGCCAGCAGCGAATATCCGGGAGGAAACACCATATATTTT,CASSEYPGGNTIYF
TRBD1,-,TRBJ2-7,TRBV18,TGTGCCAGCTCACCGGGACAGGGGCGGCGAGTTAACTACGAGCAGTACTTC,CASSPGQGRRVNYEQYF
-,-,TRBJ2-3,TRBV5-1,TGCGCCAGCAGGGAGGGACCTAGCACAGATACGCAGTATTTT,CASREGPSTDTQYF
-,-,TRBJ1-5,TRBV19,TGTGCCAGTAGTATAGATCCGGGTTTAAGCAATCAGCCCCAGCATTTT,CASSIDPGLSNQPQHF
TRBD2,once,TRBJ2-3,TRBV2,TGTGCCAGCATGTTCGGGGGGGTTGGCGCAGATACGCAGTATTTT,CASMFGGVGADTQYF
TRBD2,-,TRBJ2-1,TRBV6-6,TGTGCCAGCAGTCCCGGGACTAGCGGGGGGGCCCACAATGAGCAGTTCTTC,CASSPGTSGGAHNEQFF
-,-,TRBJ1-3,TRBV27,TGTGCCAGCAGTCTCTCCGGACAGTCCTCTGGAAACACCATATATTTT,CASSLSGQSSGNTIYF
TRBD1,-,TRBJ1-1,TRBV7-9,TGTGCCAGCAGCTTAGGGTCGGGGACAGGGCGAACTGAAGCTTTCTTT,CASSLGSGTGRTEAFF